These T cell receptor beta chains were read from a single sample in a study of CXCR3 chemokines and chemotherapy response in bladder cancer. TCRdb analysed the PCR reads with MiXCR anew, one entry per CDR3 protein. The table includes approximately 13,000 distinct CDR3 sequences, around 12% detected once. Sampling was carried out from a patient whose treatment included neoadjuvant chemotherapy. These receptors were obtained from a human donor with bladder cancer that did not respond to neoadjuvant chemotherapy. Each CDR3 is given with its conserved first and last residue. Each record gives: clone size, J gene, V gene, D gene, CDR3 protein, CDR3 DNA. The D gene is left open where the match is weak. Rows may omit the clone size; those that give it use once, few, many or a size class.

many TRBJ2-7 TRBV19 TRBD1 CASSIRGQGSYEQYF TGTGCCAGTAGTATCCGAGGACAGGGGAGCTACGAGCAGTACTTC
medium-sized TRBJ1-2 TRBV6-2/TRBV6-3 NA CASSYWKGGYTF TGTGCCAGCAGTTACTGGAAGGGAGGCTACACCTTC
NA TRBJ2-7 TRBV12-3/TRBV12-4 TRBD1 CASSLEGAAYEQYF TGTGCCAGCAGTTTAGAGGGGGCGGCCTACGAGCAGTACTTC
few TRBJ1-1 TRBV15 NA CATSRGAGISEAFF TGTGCCACCAGCAGAGGGGCAGGGATCAGTGAAGCTTTCTTT
few TRBJ2-7 TRBV15 TRBD1 CATSPRGQVQYF TGTGCCACCAGCCCGAGGGGACAGGTACAGTACTTC
NA TRBJ1-2 TRBV12-3/TRBV12-4 NA CASSRGQGYTF TGTGCCAGCAGTCGGGGTCAGGGCTACACCTTC
few TRBJ2-5 TRBV6-2/TRBV6-3 NA CASSYPQETQYF TGTGCCAGCAGTTACCCCCAAGAGACCCAGTACTTC
many TRBJ2-1 TRBV5-6 TRBD2 CASNGGLAGVSYNEQFF TGTGCCAGCAACGGAGGACTAGCGGGAGTGTCCTACAATGAGCAGTTCTTC
many TRBJ2-5 TRBV19 NA CASSIKGWETQYF TGTGCCAGTAGTATAAAGGGTTGGGAGACCCAGTACTTC
NA TRBJ2-7 TRBV27 TRBD1 CASSFHQGVVTYEQYF TGTGCCAGCAGTTTCCACCAGGGGGTAGTAACCTACGAGCAGTACTTC
many TRBJ1-5 TRBV19 TRBD1 CASQGDRGFSNQPQHF TGTGCCAGTCAGGGGGACAGGGGGTTTAGCAATCAGCCCCAGCATTTT
NA TRBJ2-1 TRBV19 TRBD2 CASSRTSGQFF TGTGCCAGTAGTCGGACTAGCGGGCAGTTCTTC
many TRBJ1-1 TRBV27 NA CASSLNGYAFLNTEAFF TGTGCCAGCAGTTTAAATGGTTATGCCTTCTTGAACACTGAAGCTTTCTTT
NA TRBJ2-5 TRBV7-9 TRBD1 CASSPRPGQGGSETQYF TGTGCCAGCAGCCCTCGTCCGGGACAGGGGGGGTCGGAGACCCAGTACTTC
medium-sized TRBJ1-2 TRBV7-2 NA CASSPSYGYTF TGTGCCAGCAGCCCATCGTACGGCTACACCTTC
medium-sized TRBJ2-3 TRBV6-1 TRBD2 CASTITSGRGTDTQYF TGTGCCAGCACCATAACTAGCGGGAGGGGCACAGATACGCAGTATTTT
few TRBJ1-5 TRBV18 NA CASSPPMQGRDQPQHF TGTGCCAGCTCACCACCGATGCAGGGTAGAGATCAGCCCCAGCATTTT